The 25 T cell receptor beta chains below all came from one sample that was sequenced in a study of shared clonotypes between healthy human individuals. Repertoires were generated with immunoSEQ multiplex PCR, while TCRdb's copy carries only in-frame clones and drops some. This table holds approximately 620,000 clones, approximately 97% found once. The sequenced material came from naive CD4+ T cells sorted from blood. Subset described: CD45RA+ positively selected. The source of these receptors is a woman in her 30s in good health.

CDR3 DNA sequence: TGTGCCAGCAGCTTAGGGGGACATTCAAACATTCAGTACTTC. This codes for CASSLGGHSNIQYF. The genes are TRBV7-6 and TRBJ2-4, with D possibly TRBD1 on 6 matching bases. V lost 1 base and J 6 bases, leaving 10 bases between the germline ends. In germline, CDR1 is SGHVS, CDR2 FNYEAQ. CDR3 length equals 14 residues.

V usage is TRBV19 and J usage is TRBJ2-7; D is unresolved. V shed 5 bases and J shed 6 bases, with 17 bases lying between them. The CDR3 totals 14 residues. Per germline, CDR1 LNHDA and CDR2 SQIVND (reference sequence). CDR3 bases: TGTGCCAGTAGTGAAAGTGATCGAGGACCCGAGCAGTACTTC. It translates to CASSESDRGPEQYF.

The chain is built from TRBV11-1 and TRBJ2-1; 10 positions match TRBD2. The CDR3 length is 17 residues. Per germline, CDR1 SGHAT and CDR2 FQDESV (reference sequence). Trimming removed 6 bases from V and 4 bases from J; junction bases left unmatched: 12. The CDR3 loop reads CASSLPGLADKYNEQFF. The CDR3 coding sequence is TGTGCCAGCAGTTTACCCGGACTAGCGGATAAATACAATGAGCAGTTCTTC.

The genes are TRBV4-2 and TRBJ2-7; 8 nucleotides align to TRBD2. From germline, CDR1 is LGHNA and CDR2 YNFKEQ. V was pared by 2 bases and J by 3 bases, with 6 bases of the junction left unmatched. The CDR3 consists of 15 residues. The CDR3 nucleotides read TGTGCCAGCAGCCAATTACTAGCGGTAGACTACGAGCAGTACTTC. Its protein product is CASSQLLAVDYEQYF.

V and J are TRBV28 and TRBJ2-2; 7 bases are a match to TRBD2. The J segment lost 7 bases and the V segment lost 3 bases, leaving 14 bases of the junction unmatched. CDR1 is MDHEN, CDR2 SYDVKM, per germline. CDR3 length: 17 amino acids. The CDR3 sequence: CASSFVASGQRGGELFF. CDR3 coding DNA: TGTGCCAGCAGTTTTGTGGCTAGCGGTCAGAGGGGCGGGGAGCTGTTTTTT.

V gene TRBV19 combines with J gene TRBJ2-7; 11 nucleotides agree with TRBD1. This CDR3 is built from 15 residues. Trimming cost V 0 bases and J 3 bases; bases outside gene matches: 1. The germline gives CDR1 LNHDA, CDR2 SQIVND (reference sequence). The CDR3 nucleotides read TGTGCCAGTAGTATAGACGGGACAGGGGGCTACGAGCAGTACTTC. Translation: CASSIDGTGGYEQYF.

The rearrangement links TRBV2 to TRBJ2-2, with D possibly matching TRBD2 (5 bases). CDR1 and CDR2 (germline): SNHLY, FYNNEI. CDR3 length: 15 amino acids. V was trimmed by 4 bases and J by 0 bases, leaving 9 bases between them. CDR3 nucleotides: TGTGCCAGCAGTGTCTGGACTTCGAACACCGGGGAGCTGTTTTTT. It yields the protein CASSVWTSNTGELFF.

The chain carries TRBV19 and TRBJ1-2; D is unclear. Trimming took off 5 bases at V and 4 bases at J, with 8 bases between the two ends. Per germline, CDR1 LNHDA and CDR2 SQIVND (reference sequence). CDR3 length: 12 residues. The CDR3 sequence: CASSPGGYGYTF. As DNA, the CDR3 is TGTGCCAGTAGTCCCGGCGGCTATGGCTACACCTTC.

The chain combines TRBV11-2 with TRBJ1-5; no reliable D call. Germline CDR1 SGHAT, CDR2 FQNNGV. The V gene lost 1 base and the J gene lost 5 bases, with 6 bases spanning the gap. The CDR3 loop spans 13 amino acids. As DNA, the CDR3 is TGTGCCAGCAGCTTAGCGTCGTATCAGCCCCAGCATTTT. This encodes CASSLASYQPQHF.

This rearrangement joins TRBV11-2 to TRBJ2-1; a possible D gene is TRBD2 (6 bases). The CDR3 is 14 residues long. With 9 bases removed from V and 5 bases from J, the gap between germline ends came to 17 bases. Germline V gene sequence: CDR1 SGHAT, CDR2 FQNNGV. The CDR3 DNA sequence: TGTGCCAGTCTGAGGCCGGGAGTCCACAATGAGCAGTTCTTC. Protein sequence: CASLRPGVHNEQFF.

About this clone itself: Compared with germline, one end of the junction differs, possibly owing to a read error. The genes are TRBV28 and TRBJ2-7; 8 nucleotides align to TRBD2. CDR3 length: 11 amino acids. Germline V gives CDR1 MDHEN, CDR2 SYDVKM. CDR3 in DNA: TGTGCCAGCAGCCAAGGTGGGACTAGAGGCTTC. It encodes CASSQGGTRGF.

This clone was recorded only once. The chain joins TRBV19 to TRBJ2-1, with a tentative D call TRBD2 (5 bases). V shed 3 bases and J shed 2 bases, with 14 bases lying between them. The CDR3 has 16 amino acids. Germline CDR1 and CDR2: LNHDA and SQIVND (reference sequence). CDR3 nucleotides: TGTGCCAGTAGTATTAAACGAGGGAGAGCCTACAATGAGCAGTTCTTC. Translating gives CASSIKRGRAYNEQFF.

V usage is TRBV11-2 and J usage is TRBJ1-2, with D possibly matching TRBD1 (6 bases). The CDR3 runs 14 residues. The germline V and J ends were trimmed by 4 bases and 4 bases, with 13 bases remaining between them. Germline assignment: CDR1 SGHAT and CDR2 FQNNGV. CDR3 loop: CASSSQDRPYGYTF. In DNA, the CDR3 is TGTGCCAGCAGCTCCCAAGACAGGCCCTATGGCTACACCTTC.

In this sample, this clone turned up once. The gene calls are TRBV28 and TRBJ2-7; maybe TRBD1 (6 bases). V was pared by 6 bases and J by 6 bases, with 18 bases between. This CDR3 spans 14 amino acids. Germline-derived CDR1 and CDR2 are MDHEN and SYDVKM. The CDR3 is CASSQPRQGREQYF. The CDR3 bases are TGTGCCAGCAGCCAACCTCGGCAGGGGCGCGAGCAGTACTTC.

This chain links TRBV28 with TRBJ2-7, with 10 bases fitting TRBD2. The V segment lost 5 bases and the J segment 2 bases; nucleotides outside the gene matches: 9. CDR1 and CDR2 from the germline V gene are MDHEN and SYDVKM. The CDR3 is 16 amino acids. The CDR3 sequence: CASSPAYSGRTYEQYF. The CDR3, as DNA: TGTGCCAGCAGTCCCGCTTATAGCGGGAGGACCTACGAGCAGTACTTC. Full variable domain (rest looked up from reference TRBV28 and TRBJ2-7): DVKVTQSSRYLVKRTGEKVFLECVQDMDHENMFWYRQDPGLGLRLIYFSYDVKMKEKGDIPEGYSVSREKKERFSLILESASTNQTSMYLCASSPAYSGRTYEQYFGPGTRLTVT.

The CDR3 here is CASSRDREPYNSPLHF. CDR3 coding DNA: TGTGCCAGCAGCCGGGACAGGGAACCCTATAATTCACCCCTCCACTTT. The J gene is TRBJ1-6, the V gene TRBV28, with 9 bases that match TRBD1. The junction had 5 bases not matched to a gene; V was cut back by 6 bases and J by 2 bases. The V gene's germline CDR1 is MDHEN and CDR2 SYDVKM. The CDR3 is made up of 16 amino acids.

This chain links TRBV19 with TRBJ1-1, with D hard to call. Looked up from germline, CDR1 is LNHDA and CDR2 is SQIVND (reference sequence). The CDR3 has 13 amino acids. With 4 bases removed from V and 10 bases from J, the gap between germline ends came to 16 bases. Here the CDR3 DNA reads TGTGCCAGTAGTACCCTCCCACCTGGTAGAGCTTTCTTT. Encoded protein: CASSTLPPGRAFF.

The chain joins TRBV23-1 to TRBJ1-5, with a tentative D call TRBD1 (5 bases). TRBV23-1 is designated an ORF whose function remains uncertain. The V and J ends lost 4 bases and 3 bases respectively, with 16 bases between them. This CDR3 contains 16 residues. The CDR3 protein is CASSPEDKKANQPQHF. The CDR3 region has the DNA TGCGCCAGCAGTCCCGAGGACAAGAAAGCCAATCAGCCCCAGCATTTT.

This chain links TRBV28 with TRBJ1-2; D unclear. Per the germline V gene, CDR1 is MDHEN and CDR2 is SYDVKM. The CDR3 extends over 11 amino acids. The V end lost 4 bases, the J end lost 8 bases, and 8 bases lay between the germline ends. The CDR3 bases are TGTGCCAGCAGTTCCGACCCGGGCTACACCTTC. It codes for CASSSDPGYTF.

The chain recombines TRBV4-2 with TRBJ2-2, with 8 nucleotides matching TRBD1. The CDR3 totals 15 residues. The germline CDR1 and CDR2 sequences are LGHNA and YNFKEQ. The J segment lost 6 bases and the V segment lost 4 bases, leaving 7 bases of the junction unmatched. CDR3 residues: CASSRLQGEAGELFF. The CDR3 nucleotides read TGTGCCAGCAGCCGCTTACAGGGGGAGGCCGGGGAGCTGTTTTTT.

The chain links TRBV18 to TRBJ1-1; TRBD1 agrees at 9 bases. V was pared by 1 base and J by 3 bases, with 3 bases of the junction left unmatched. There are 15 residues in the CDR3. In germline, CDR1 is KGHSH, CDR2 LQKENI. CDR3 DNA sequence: TGTGCCAGCTCACCACTCAGGACAGGGGACACTGAAGCTTTCTTT. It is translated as CASSPLRTGDTEAFF.

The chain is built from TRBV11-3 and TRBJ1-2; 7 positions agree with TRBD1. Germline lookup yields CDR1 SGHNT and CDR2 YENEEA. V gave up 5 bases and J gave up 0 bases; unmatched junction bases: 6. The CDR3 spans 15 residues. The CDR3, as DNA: TGTGCCAGCAGCGAAGGACAGGCTCCTAACTATGGCTACACCTTC. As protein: CASSEGQAPNYGYTF.

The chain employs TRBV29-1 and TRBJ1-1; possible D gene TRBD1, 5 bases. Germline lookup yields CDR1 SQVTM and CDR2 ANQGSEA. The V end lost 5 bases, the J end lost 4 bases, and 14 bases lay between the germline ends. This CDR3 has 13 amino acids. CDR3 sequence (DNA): TGCAGCGTTCGACCTTTGGGGGGCACTGAAGCTTTCTTT. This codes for CSVRPLGGTEAFF.

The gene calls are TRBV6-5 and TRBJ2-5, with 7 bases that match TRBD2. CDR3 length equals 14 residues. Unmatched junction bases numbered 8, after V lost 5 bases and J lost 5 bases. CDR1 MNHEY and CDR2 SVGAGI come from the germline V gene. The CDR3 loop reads CASSRAGAGETQYF. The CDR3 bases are TGTGCCAGCAGTCGGGCGGGAGCCGGGGAGACCCAGTACTTC.

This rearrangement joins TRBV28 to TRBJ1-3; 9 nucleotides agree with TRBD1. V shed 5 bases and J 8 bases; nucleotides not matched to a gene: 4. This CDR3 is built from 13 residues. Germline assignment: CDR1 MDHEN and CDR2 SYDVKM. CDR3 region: CASSPGQGHTIYF. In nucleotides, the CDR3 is TGTGCCAGCAGTCCGGGACAGGGTCACACCATATATTTT.